These 19 T cell receptor beta chains originate from one sample sequenced in a study of patients and donors after allogeneic stem cell transplantation (dated by TCRdb to the early 2020s). Libraries were made using RT-PCR. The reads were generated on a NextSeq 550. TCRdb handled the public reads itself, with Q25 trimming in fastp and clone calling in MiXCR, and kept productive beta chains. Every distinct CDR3 protein forms one entry, paired with its most common genes and DNA. The sample contains over 150,000 distinct CDR3 sequences, less than 45% of them found a single time. Clones ranked in the top ten supply around 35% of the sample. The material sequenced was blood, either unsorted or a sorted T cell fraction (not recorded which). Source of these receptors: a human donor who was either an allogeneic HSCT recipient or a stem cell or donor lymphocyte infusion donor (not recorded which). It is not recorded whose cells these are; they may come from a transplant donor.

The chain couples TRBV9 to TRBJ1-1, with no clear D. CDR1 is SGDLS and CDR2 is YYNGEE in the germline V gene. The CDR3 totals 13 residues. V shed 3 bases and J shed 5 bases, with 11 bases lying between them. The CDR3 DNA is TGTGCCAGCAGCGAAACAGACCGTACTGAAGCTTTCTTT. This encodes CASSETDRTEAFF.

J is TRBJ2-1 and V is TRBV12-3 or TRBV12-4; TRBD2 matches at 12 bases. This CDR3 has 17 residues. Losses at the gene ends were 3 bases for V and 4 bases for J; bases not matched to a gene: 7. CDR3 sequence (DNA): TGTGCCAGCAGTTTCGACGCTAGCGGGAGGGCATACAATGAGCAGTTCTTC. This gives the protein CASSFDASGRAYNEQFF.

The genes are TRBV30 and TRBJ2-1; 10 bases agree with TRBD2. With V trimmed by 5 bases and J by 9 bases, 10 bases remained unmatched. CDR1 and CDR2 (germline): GTSNPN, SVGIG (reference sequence). This CDR3 spans 14 amino acids. The CDR3 DNA reads as TGTGCCTGGGGGACGGGTGGGACTAGCGTTGAGCAGTTCTTC. Amino acids: CAWGTGGTSVEQFF.

The chain links TRBV20-1 to TRBJ2-7, with D hard to call. The CDR3 is 12 residues long. CDR1 and CDR2 (germline): DFQATT, SNEGSKA (reference sequence). With 6 bases removed from V and 1 base from J, the gap between germline ends came to 10 bases. The CDR3 spells CSAMQDSYEQYF. In DNA form, the CDR3 reads TGCAGTGCAATGCAGGATTCCTACGAGCAGTACTTC.

J is TRBJ2-7 and V is TRBV27, with 12 bases that match TRBD2. V shed 5 bases and J 3 bases; nucleotides not matched to a gene: 20. This CDR3 comprises 20 residues. The germline CDR1 and CDR2 sequences are MNHEY and SMNVEV (reference sequence). The chain's CDR3 is CASSPRTSGILQPRYYEQYF. In DNA form, the CDR3 reads TGTGCCAGCAGTCCCCGGACTAGCGGGATACTCCAGCCTAGATACTACGAGCAGTACTTC.

The chain carries TRBV10-3 and TRBJ2-1, with TRBD2 matching over 9 bases. The CDR3 extends over 16 amino acids. Germline V gives CDR1 ENHRY, CDR2 SYGVKD. V lost 6 bases and J lost 0; bases outside the gene matches: 6. The CDR3, as DNA: TGTGCCATCAGACAATTTAGCGGGAGCTCCTACAATGAGCAGTTCTTC. It is translated as CAIRQFSGSSYNEQFF.

V gene TRBV7-8 combines with J gene TRBJ2-1; D uncertain. In germline, CDR1 is SGHVS, CDR2 FQNEAQ. V was shortened by 2 bases and J by 8 bases, with 10 bases between the two germline ends. The CDR3 covers 13 residues. This CDR3 reads CASSLKLLHEQFF. CDR3 bases: TGTGCCAGCAGCTTAAAGTTGCTCCATGAGCAGTTCTTC.

This clonotype has only one observation. The chain combines TRBV15 with TRBJ2-3, with 11 nucleotides matching TRBD2. Germline V gene data show CDR1 as LNHNV and CDR2 as YYDKDF (reference sequence). CDR3 length: 18 amino acids. Trimming removed 1 base from V and 2 bases from J; junction bases left unmatched: 8. The CDR3 nucleotides are TGTGCCACCAGCAGAGCAGTGCGGACTAGCGGGTTCACAGATACGCAGTATTTT. It specifies CATSRAVRTSGFTDTQYF.

This clonotype has only a few counts. The chain couples TRBV12-3 or TRBV12-4 to TRBJ2-3; D may match TRBD1 or TRBD2 (5 bases each). V dropped 7 bases and J dropped 1 base, with 15 bases sitting between them. The CDR3 covers 15 residues. The CDR3 DNA reads TGTGCCAGCACCTTAAGGGGAGACGGCACAGATACGCAGTATTTT. It translates to CASTLRGDGTDTQYF.

This clonotype has just a few counts. The rearrangement uses TRBV20-1 and TRBJ1-1, with D perhaps matching TRBD1 (5 bases). CDR1 is DFQATT, CDR2 SNEGSKA, per germline (reference sequence). V shed 4 bases and J shed 0 bases, with 12 bases lying between them. The CDR3 sequence is 14 residues long. The CDR3 region is CSAKRDPMNTEAFF. CDR3 DNA sequence: TGCAGTGCTAAGAGGGACCCTATGAACACTGAAGCTTTCTTT.

This chain joins TRBV6-6 and TRBJ2-2, with D maybe TRBD2 (6 bases). CDR1 MNHNY and CDR2 SVGAGI come from the germline V gene (reference sequence). The CDR3 loop spans 16 amino acids. V lost 0 bases to trimming and J lost 5 bases, with 13 bases between them. The CDR3 here is CASSYSSGLGTGELFF. DNA of the CDR3: TGTGCCAGCAGTTACTCCTCGGGACTGGGGACCGGGGAGCTGTTTTTT.

This clonotype was seen a few times. The J gene is TRBJ1-1, the V gene TRBV4-2, with 12 bases aligning to TRBD1. This CDR3 spans 17 amino acids. Per the germline V gene, CDR1 is LGHNA and CDR2 is YNFKEQ. The junction had 7 bases not matched to a gene; V was cut back by 5 bases and J by 0 bases. CDR3 amino acids: CASSYGDRGPVNTEAFF. In DNA form, the CDR3 reads TGTGCCAGCAGCTACGGGGACAGGGGGCCAGTGAACACTGAAGCTTTCTTT.

The gene calls are TRBV3-1 and TRBJ2-5; no clear D gene. The germline V and J ends were trimmed by 0 bases and 7 bases, with 3 bases remaining between them. The germline gives CDR1 LGHDT, CDR2 YNNKEL (reference sequence). The CDR3 extends over 11 amino acids. The CDR3, as DNA: TGTGCCAGCAGCCAAGAAGGGACCCAGTACTTC. Translating it yields CASSQEGTQYF.

The chain carries TRBV4-3 and TRBJ1-1; D is unresolved. V lost 1 base, J lost 4 bases, and 13 bases lay in between. CDR3 length: 15 amino acids. Germline V gives CDR1 LGHNA, CDR2 YSLEER. CDR3 amino acids: CASSQVRGPVTEAFF. The CDR3 DNA sequence: TGCGCCAGCAGCCAAGTGAGAGGACCAGTCACTGAAGCTTTCTTT.

The rearrangement links TRBV12-3 or TRBV12-4 to TRBJ2-2; no definite D call. Trimming removed 0 bases from V and 4 bases from J, with 12 bases in between. The CDR3 is 16 residues long. The CDR3 protein is CASSLAPVIATGELFF. In nucleotides, the CDR3 is TGTGCCAGCAGTTTAGCGCCCGTGATCGCCACCGGGGAGCTGTTTTTT.

The CDR3 nucleotides read TGTGCCAGCAGTTCATCCTCCGTGGACAGGGTAGGAGCTAACTATGGCTACACCTTC. Protein: CASSSSSVDRVGANYGYTF. This chain links TRBV6-5 with TRBJ1-2, with 8 positions matching TRBD1. V lost 4 bases and J lost 0; bases outside the gene matches: 16. The germline gives CDR1 MNHEY, CDR2 SVGAGI. The CDR3 length is 19 residues.

The chain recombines TRBV12-3 or TRBV12-4 with TRBJ1-2; D possibly corresponds to TRBD1 (6 bases). V was cut by 6 bases and J by 2 bases, with 10 bases left in between. The CDR3 runs to 13 residues. CDR3 in DNA: TGTGCCAGCAGCCAAACAGGGAACTATGGCTACACCTTC. It yields the protein CASSQTGNYGYTF.

There are a few counts of this clonotype. This chain uses TRBV20-1 with TRBJ2-1; 12 bases align to TRBD2. Trimming cost V 3 bases and J 4 bases; bases outside gene matches: 7. Germline V gives CDR1 DFQATT, CDR2 SNEGSKA (reference sequence). CDR3 size: 16 residues. The CDR3 DNA is TGCAGTGCTAGTTTGGGTCTAGCGGGAGGGTACAATGAGCAGTTCTTC. Translation gives CSASLGLAGGYNEQFF.

This sequence joins TRBV4-2 and TRBJ2-2; 10 bases are shared with TRBD2. Per the germline V gene, CDR1 is LGHNA and CDR2 is YNFKEQ. After removal of 4 bases from V and 4 bases from J, the junction contained 9 bases not matched to a gene. The CDR3 loop spans 17 amino acids. The CDR3 reads CASSRDGTSGATGELFF. DNA of the CDR3: TGTGCCAGCAGCCGAGATGGTACTAGCGGGGCCACCGGGGAGCTGTTTTTT.